This TCR beta chain appears in the sequencing data of a study of long-term antiretroviral therapy in people with HIV. Across the study: First collections came about a decade before the 2015 immediate-ART recommendation. Study-wide findings and caveats: Sampling of blood ran from the mid-2000s to the late 2010s, and older ART regimens were possibly in use. Post-ART, diversity grew, though it stayed under transplant donor control levels. Repertoires with HIV possessed tighter CDR3 length spans than those of controls.

Worth noting for this clone: Its target is unknown.

The CDR3 length is 16 residues. With 0 bases removed from V and 4 bases from J, the gap between germline ends came to 11 bases. Germline lookup yields CDR1 SGHTS and CDR2 YDEGEE. The authors ran the immunoSEQ assay, v3.0, at survey level. Libraries were prepared by immunoSEQ multiplex PCR; TCRdb keeps only in-frame clonotypes and omits some of them. There are around 32,000 clones in the sample; just under 90% occur only once, and less than 8.5% lies in the top ten. The sequencing here drew on unsorted PBMCs, taken 3.2 years before starting antiretroviral therapy. The clonotype was recovered from a man aged 45-65 years with HIV. The J gene is TRBJ2-6, the V gene TRBV5-8, with D possibly TRBD1 on 6 matching bases. The DNA of the CDR3 is TGTGCCAGCAGCTTGGGAACAGGGACCGGGGCCAACGTCCTGACTTTC. Its translation: CASSLGTGTGANVLTF.